The T cell receptor (beta chain) under discussion was sequenced for a study of Ad26.COV2.S vaccination and SARS-CoV-2 variants. Study details: Ad26.COV2.S was injected intramuscularly once or twice, 56 days apart.

About this clone itself: Its antigen remains unknown.

Profiling relied on immunoSEQ multiplex PCR, and the TCRdb table lists in-frame clones only, not all of them. The sample has some 250,000 clones, roughly 88% seen once. Study observations and caveats: Vaccine recipients surpassed placebo recipients in spike-specific TCR breadth. Breadth of non-spike TCRs did not differ between vaccinees and placebo recipients.

Treatment here: roughly 20 received Ad26.COV2.S at low or high dose, single or two shots; about 5 received placebo; per-sample allocation not given. Each sample was drawn 63 days after the first injection (of vaccine or placebo). The receptor was derived from a person between 18 and 65 years old who received the Ad26.COV2.S COVID-19 vaccine or a placebo. The sequenced sample was peripheral blood, obtained in a trial of Ad26.COV2.S vaccine versus placebo.

The CDR3 sequence is CASRISGTVNYGYTF. CDR3 DNA: TGTGCCAGCAGGATTTCGGGGACAGTTAACTATGGCTACACCTTC. This rearrangement joins TRBV14 to TRBJ1-2, with TRBD1 identical over 7 bases. The CDR3 sequence is 15 residues long. The germline V gene encodes CDR1 SGHDN and CDR2 FVKESK. The junction had 8 bases not matched to a gene; V was cut back by 6 bases and J by 1 base.